This T cell receptor beta chain was observed in a study of T cells in Graves' hyperthyroidism and ophthalmopathy. TCR beta CDR3 region amplification was performed from RNA transcripts. First-round RT-PCR with HTBI primers amplified the TCR CDR3 region. TCRdb passed the multiplex PCR reads through MiXCR, listing each CDR3 protein once. The data contain 280,000 or so distinct CDR3 sequences, approximately 14% of them singletons. Germline V gives CDR1 SQVTM, CDR2 ANQGSEA. Unmatched junction bases numbered 10, after V lost 6 bases and J lost 6 bases. This CDR3 is 14 amino acids long. The receptor was derived from a woman between 45 and 60 years old with Graves' hyperthyroidism that later progressed to Graves' ophthalmopathy. The specimen sequenced was blood. This chain uses TRBV29-1 with TRBJ2-7; 11 bases align to TRBD2. For the CDR3, the DNA is TGCAGCGTGGCCCCACTAGCGGGAGAGGTCGAGCAGTACTTC. Encoded protein: CSVAPLAGEVEQYF.